This T cell receptor beta chain was recovered during a study of shared clonotypes between healthy human individuals. Each PCR replicate from the sorted subsets contained 150 to 250 ng DNA, which is some 30,000 T cell genomes. Assay used: immunoSEQ multiplex PCR; TCRdb lists only in-frame clones, some missing. The sample lists 550,000 to 750,000 clones, less than 97% occurring once. The germline V gene has CDR1 MDHEN and CDR2 SYDVKM. The CDR3 is 17 residues long. Losses at the gene ends were 2 bases for V and 0 bases for J; bases not matched to a gene: 9. Only CD45RO-negative cells positively selected for CCR7 counted as naive CD8 cells, so terminally differentiated effector memory CD45RA+ cells were excluded. Caucasian adults residing in Nashville, Tennessee made up all the donors. Study-level results: Rarefaction demonstrated incomplete sorted-subset sequencing despite large depth.

In the case of this clone: The antigen remains unidentified.

This TCR came from a woman aged 25 to 39 in good health. Sequenced: naive CD8+ T cells sorted from blood. The gene calls are TRBV28 and TRBJ1-2; 7 bases align to TRBD1. The CDR3 DNA reads as TGTGCCAGCAGTTTACTCGGGACAGAAAGGTCTAACTATGGCTACACCTTC. Its protein is CASSLLGTERSNYGYTF.